The 2 T cell receptor beta chains below come from one sample, sequenced in a study of control samples from healthy donors and cancer patients. Some clones are missing from TCRdb's copy, which holds only in-frame ones; the method was immunoSEQ multiplex PCR. The sample records some 150,000 clones, over 90% being singletons. Sequenced sample: blood. The receptors derive from a woman aged 25 to 39 in good health.

The genes are TRBV18 and TRBJ1-1, with D tentatively TRBD1 (5 bases). V lost 2 bases and J lost 3, with 13 bases in between. Germline CDR1 and CDR2: KGHSH and LQKENI. The CDR3 has 15 amino acids. CDR3 residues: CASSPGGARYTEAFF. The CDR3 DNA is TGTGCCAGCTCACCAGGGGGAGCGAGGTACACTGAAGCTTTCTTT.

The gene calls are TRBV6-5 and TRBJ1-1; D is possibly TRBD1 (6 bases). The germline CDR1 and CDR2 sequences are MNHEY and SVGAGI. The CDR3 is made up of 13 amino acids. The germline V and J ends were trimmed by 8 bases and 7 bases, with 17 bases remaining between them. CDR3 region: CASGDTPRIEAFF. The CDR3 coding sequence is TGTGCCAGCGGGGACACCCCGAGGATTGAAGCTTTCTTT.